A single T cell receptor beta chain is shown here with its context. This CDR3 contains 15 residues. Germline V lookup: CDR1 MNHEY, CDR2 SMNVEV (reference sequence). Trimming pared 4 bases from V and 3 bases from J, leaving 15 bases between. The record originates from a study of blood T cell repertoires in COVID-19. Measured with immunoSEQ multiplex PCR; TCRdb has only the in-frame clones, and not every one. This table holds around 310,000 clones, 85% to 90% found once. The chain joins TRBV27 to TRBJ1-2, with TRBD1 as a possible D gene (5 bases). This receptor was identified in a woman aged 25 to 39 who had recovered from COVID-19. The sequenced sample consisted of PBMCs or T cells enriched from blood (not recorded which). The CDR3 DNA reads TGTGCCAGCAGTTCCCCGGTAAGGGGATACTATGGCTACACCTTC. Protein sequence: CASSSPVRGYYGYTF.